This T cell receptor beta chain was sequenced for a study of OX40 agonist ivuxolimab in advanced cancers. Sequencing used immunoSEQ multiplex PCR; TCRdb keeps in-frame clones, though not all of them. The repertoire holds tens of thousands of clones, with about nine tenths as singletons. The sequence was obtained from an adult with an advanced solid tumor such as melanoma, head and neck, liver or kidney cancer. The sequences come from CD4+ or CD8+ T cells sorted from blood, collected in a trial of the OX40 agonist ivuxolimab.

CDR3 sequence reads: CASSSTRTSGGADTQYF. The CDR3 bases are TGTGCCAGCAGCTCAACAAGGACTAGCGGGGGGGCAGATACGCAGTATTTT. The V call is TRBV7-9, the J call TRBJ2-3, with 15 bases aligning to TRBD2. V lost 4 bases to trimming and J lost 4 bases; unmatched junction nucleotides: 6. The CDR3 has 17 amino acids. Germline values: CDR1 SEHNR, CDR2 FQNEAQ (reference sequence).